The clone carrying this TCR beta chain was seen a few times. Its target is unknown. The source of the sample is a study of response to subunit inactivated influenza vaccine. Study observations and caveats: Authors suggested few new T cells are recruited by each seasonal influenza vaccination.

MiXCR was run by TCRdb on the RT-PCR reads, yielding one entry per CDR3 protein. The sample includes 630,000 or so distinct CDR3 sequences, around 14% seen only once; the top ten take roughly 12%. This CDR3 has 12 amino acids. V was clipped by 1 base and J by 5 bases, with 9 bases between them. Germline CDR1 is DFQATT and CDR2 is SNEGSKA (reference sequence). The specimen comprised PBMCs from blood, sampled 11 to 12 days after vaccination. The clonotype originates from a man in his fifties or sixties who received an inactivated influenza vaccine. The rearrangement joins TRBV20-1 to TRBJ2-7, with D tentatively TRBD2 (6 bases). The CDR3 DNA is TGCAGTGCTAGAGGGGGGACTGACGAGCAGTACTTC. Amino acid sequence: CSARGGTDEQYF.